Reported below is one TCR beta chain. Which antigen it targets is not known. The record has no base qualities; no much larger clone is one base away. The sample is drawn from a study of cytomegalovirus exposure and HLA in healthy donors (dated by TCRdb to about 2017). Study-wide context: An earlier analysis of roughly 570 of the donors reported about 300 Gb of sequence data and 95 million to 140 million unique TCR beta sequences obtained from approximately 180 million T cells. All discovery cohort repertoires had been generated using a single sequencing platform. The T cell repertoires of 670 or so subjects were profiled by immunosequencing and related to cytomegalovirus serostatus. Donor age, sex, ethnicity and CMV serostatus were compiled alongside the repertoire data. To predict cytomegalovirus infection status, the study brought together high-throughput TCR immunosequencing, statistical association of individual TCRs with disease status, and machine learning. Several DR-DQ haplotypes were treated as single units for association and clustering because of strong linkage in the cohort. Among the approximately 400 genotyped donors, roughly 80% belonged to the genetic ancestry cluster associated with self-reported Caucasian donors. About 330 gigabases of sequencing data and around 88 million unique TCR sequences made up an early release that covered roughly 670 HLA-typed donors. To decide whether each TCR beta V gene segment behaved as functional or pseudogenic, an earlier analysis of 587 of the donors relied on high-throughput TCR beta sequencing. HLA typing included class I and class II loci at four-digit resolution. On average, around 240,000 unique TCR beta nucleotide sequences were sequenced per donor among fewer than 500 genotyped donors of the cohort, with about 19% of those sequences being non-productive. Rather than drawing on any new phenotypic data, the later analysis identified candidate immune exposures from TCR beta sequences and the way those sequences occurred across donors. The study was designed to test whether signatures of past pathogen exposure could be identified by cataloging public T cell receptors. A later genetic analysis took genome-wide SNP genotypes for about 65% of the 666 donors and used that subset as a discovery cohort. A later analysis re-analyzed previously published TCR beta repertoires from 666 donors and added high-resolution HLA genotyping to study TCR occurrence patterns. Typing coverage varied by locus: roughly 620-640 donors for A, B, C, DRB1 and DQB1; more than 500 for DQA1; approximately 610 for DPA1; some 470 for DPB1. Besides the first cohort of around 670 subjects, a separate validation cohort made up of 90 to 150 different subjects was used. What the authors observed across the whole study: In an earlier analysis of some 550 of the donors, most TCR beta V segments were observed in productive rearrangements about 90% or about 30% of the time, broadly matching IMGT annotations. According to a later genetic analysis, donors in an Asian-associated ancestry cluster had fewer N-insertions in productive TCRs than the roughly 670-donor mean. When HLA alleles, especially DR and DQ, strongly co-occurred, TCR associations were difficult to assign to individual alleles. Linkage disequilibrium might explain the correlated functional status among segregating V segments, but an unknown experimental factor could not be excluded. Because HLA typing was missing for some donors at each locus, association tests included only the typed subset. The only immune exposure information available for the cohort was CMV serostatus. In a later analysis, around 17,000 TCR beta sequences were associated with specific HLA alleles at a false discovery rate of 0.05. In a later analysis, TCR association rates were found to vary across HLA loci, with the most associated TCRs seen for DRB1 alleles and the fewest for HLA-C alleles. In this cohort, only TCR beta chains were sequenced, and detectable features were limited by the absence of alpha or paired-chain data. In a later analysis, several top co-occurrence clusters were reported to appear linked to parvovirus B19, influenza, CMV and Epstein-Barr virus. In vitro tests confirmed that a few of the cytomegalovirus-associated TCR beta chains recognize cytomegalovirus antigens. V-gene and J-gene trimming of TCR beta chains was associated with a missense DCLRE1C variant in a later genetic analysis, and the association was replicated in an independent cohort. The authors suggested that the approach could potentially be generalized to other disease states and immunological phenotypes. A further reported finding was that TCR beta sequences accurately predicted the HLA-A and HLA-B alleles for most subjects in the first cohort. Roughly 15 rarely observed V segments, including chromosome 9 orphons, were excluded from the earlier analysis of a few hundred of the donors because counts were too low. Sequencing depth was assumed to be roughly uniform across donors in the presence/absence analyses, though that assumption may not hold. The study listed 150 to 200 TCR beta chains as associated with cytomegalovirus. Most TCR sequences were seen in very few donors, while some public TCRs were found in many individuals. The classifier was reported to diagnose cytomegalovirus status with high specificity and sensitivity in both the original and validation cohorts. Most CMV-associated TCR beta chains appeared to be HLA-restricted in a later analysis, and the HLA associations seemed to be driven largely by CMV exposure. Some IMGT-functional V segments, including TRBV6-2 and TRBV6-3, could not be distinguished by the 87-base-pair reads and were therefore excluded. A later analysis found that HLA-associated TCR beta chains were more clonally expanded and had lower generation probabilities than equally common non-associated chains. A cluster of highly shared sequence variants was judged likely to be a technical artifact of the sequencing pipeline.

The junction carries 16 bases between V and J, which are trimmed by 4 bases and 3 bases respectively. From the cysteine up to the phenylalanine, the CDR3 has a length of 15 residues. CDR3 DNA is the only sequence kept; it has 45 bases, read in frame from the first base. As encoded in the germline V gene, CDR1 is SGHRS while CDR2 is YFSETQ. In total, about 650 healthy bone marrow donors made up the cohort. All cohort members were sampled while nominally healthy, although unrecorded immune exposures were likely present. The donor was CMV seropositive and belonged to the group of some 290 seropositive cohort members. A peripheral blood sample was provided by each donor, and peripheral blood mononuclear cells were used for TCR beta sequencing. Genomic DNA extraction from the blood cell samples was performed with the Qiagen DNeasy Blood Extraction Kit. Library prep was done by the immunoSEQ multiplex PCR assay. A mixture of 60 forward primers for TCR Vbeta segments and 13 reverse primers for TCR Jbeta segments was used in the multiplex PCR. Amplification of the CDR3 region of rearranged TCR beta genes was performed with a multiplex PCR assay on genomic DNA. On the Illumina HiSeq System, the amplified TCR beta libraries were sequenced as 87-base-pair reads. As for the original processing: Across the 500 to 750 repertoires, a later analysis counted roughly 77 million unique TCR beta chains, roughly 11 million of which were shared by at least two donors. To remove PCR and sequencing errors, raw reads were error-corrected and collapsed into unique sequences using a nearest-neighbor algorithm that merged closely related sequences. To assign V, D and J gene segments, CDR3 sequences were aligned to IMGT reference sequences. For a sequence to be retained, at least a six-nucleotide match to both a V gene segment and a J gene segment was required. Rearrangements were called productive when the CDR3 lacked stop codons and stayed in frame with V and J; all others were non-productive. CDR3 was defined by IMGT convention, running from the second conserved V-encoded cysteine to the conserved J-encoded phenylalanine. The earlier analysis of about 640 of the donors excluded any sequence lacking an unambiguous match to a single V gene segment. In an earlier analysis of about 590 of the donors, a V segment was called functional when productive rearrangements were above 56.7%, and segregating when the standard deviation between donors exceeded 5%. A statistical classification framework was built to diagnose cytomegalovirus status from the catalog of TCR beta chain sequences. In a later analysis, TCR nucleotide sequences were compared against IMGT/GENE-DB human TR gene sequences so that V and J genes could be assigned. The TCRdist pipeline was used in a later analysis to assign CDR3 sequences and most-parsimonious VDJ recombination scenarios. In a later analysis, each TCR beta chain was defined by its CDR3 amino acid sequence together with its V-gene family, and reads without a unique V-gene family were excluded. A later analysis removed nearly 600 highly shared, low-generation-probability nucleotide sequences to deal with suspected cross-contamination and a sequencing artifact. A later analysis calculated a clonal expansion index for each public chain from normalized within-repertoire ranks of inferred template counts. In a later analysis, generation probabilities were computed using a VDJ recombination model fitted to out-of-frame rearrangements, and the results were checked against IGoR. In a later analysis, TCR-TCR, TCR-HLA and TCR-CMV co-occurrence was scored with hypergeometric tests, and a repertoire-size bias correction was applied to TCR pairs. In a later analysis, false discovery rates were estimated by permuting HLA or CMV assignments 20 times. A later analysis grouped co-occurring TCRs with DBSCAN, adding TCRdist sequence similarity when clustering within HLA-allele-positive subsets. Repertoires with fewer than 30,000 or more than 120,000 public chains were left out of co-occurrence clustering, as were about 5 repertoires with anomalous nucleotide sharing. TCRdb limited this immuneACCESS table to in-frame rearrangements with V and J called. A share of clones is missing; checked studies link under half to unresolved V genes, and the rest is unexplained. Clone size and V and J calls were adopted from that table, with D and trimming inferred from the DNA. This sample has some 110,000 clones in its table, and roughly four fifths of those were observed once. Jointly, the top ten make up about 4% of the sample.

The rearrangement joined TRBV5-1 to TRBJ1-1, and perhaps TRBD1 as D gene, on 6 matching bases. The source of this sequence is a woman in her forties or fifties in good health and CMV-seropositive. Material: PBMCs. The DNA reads TGCGCCAGCAGCGAAACAGGGTCGTCATACACTGAAGCTTTCTTT. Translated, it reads CASSETGSSYTEAFF.